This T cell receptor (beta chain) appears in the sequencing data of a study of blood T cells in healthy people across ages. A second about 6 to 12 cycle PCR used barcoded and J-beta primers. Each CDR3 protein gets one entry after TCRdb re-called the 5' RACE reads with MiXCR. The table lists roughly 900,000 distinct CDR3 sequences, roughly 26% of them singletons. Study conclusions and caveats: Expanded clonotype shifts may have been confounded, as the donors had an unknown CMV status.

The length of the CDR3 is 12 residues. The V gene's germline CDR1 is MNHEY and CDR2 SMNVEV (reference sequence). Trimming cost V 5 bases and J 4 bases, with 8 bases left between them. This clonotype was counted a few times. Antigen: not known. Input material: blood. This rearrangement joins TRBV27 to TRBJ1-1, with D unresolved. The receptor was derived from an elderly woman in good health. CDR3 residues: CASSGRLTEAFF. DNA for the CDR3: TGTGCCAGCAGTGGCAGGCTCACTGAAGCTTTCTTT.